Following are 28 T cell receptor beta chains from one sample sequenced in a study of cytomegalovirus exposure and HLA in healthy donors. Libraries were prepared by immunoSEQ multiplex PCR; TCRdb keeps only in-frame clonotypes and omits some of them. The sample shows some 270,000 clones, around 86% of them seen only once. Sequencing was carried out using PBMCs. All receptors derive from a woman aged 18-29 years in good health and CMV-seronegative.

The chain has TRBV7-9 and TRBJ2-2; 14 bases agree with TRBD2. This CDR3 is built from 18 residues. V dropped 7 bases and J dropped 5; count of bases not matched to a gene: 12. The germline V gene encodes CDR1 SEHNR and CDR2 FQNEAQ (reference sequence). The CDR3 nucleotides are TGTGCCAGCAACCCAGGACTAGCGGGGGGCCTAAGAACCGGGGAGCTGTTTTTT. Amino acid sequence: CASNPGLAGGLRTGELFF.

This clone was found a few times. The CDR3 nucleotides are TGTGCCAGCGCCCCTTCAGAGAACACTGAAGCTTTCTTT. Amino acids: CASAPSENTEAFF. V usage is TRBV6-1 and J usage is TRBJ1-1; D unresolved. Between the trimmed V and J ends, which lost 8 bases and 1 base, there was a span of 11 bases. CDR1 MNHNS and CDR2 SASEGT come from the germline V gene. The CDR3 is made up of 13 amino acids.

The chain links TRBV15 to TRBJ2-1, with D uncertain. CDR3 size: 14 residues. V shed 0 bases and J shed 7 bases, with 10 bases lying between them. CDR1 LNHNV and CDR2 YYDKDF come from the germline V gene (reference sequence). Here the CDR3 reads CATSRDLADNEQFF. The CDR3 DNA reads TGTGCCACCAGCAGAGATCTTGCGGATAATGAGCAGTTCTTC.

The rearrangement uses TRBV10-3 and TRBJ1-2; TRBD1 aligns across 8 bases. V shed 2 bases and J 4 bases; nucleotides not matched to a gene: 9. Germline CDR1 reads ENHRY; CDR2 reads SYGVKD. The CDR3 extends over 16 amino acids. The CDR3 reads CAISETPGQASYGYTF. The CDR3 DNA reads as TGTGCCATCAGTGAGACCCCGGGACAGGCGTCCTATGGCTACACCTTC.

This clone has just a few counts. At the DNA level, this CDR3 is encoded by other sequences in the same sample as well. V is TRBV6-5 and J is TRBJ1-2; D gene unclear. Trimming stripped 0 bases from V and 0 bases from J, with 5 bases between. The CDR3 is 14 amino acids. Germline assignment: CDR1 MNHEY and CDR2 SVGAGI. The CDR3 DNA reads TGTGCCAGCAGTTACTCAACTGCTAACTATGGCTACACCTTC. It translates to CASSYSTANYGYTF.

J is TRBJ1-1 and V is TRBV5-1, with 8 positions matching TRBD1. Trimming at V came to 4 bases and at J to 4 bases, leaving 9 bases not matched to a gene. Germline assignment: CDR1 SGHRS and CDR2 YFSETQ. This CDR3 is 15 amino acids long. The CDR3 region is CASSITGGVGTEAFF. In DNA form, the CDR3 reads TGCGCCAGCAGCATCACAGGGGGGGTAGGCACTGAAGCTTTCTTT.

The chain links TRBV2 to TRBJ1-1; D call uncertain. This CDR3 comprises 13 residues. Germline assignment: CDR1 SNHLY and CDR2 FYNNEI. V lost 6 bases, J lost 4 bases, and 12 bases lay in between. CDR3 DNA sequence: TGTGCCAGCAGGACTGACCCGAGCACTGAAGCTTTCTTT. This codes for CASRTDPSTEAFF.

The chain carries TRBV6-4 and TRBJ2-2, with D hard to call. The CDR3 totals 14 residues. V was shortened by 0 bases and J by 4 bases, with 6 bases between the two germline ends. Germline CDR1 is MRHNA and CDR2 is SNTAGT. The CDR3 DNA reads as TGTGCCAGCAGTGACTCTGGCAGCACCGGGGAGCTGTTTTTT. It translates to CASSDSGSTGELFF.

The chain joins TRBV11-2 to TRBJ2-7, with 7 bases that match TRBD1. V lost 5 bases, J lost 3 bases, and 1 base stayed unmatched. Germline-derived CDR1 and CDR2 are SGHAT and FQNNGV. CDR3 length equals 12 residues. CDR3 sequence (DNA): TGTGCCAGCAGCCGACAGGGCTACGAGCAGTACTTC. It translates to CASSRQGYEQYF.

The gene calls are TRBV6-1 and TRBJ2-3, with TRBD1 matching 8 bases. Trimming at V came to 6 bases and at J to 1 base, leaving 6 bases not matched to a gene. The CDR3 length is 15 residues. The germline CDR1 and CDR2 sequences are MNHNS and SASEGT. CDR3 sequence reads: CASRWRDRRTDTQYF. For the CDR3, the DNA is TGTGCCAGCAGGTGGCGGGACAGGCGCACAGATACGCAGTATTTT.

J is TRBJ1-1 and V is TRBV2; weak D call: TRBD1 (6 bases). Germline loops: CDR1 SNHLY, CDR2 FYNNEI. V was clipped by 5 bases and J by 3 bases, with 13 bases between them. The CDR3 is 14 amino acids. Written as DNA, the CDR3 is TGTGCCAGCAGTAACAGGGCGGGGGACACTGAAGCTTTCTTT. Protein product: CASSNRAGDTEAFF.

V gene TRBV6-4 combines with J gene TRBJ1-4, with TRBD1 as a possible D gene (6 bases). Trimming took off 6 bases at V and 8 bases at J, with 19 bases between the two ends. CDR3 length: 15 amino acids. Germline loops: CDR1 MRHNA, CDR2 SNTAGT. As DNA, the CDR3 is TGTGCCAGCAGGTACGGGACACCGGTCGTGGAAAAACTGTTTTTT. Its protein product is CASRYGTPVVEKLFF.

V usage is TRBV29-1 and J usage is TRBJ1-5; D unclear. The CDR3 is made up of 13 amino acids. Looked up from germline, CDR1 is SQVTM and CDR2 is ANQGSEA. The V and J ends lost 4 bases and 2 bases respectively, with 9 bases between them. Here the CDR3 DNA reads TGCAGCGTTGCCACTAGGGGCAATCAGCCCCAGCATTTT. Translating gives CSVATRGNQPQHF.

The CDR3 region is CASSQEEAGEADTQYF. CDR3 bases: TGCGCCAGCAGCCAAGAAGAGGCGGGAGAGGCAGATACGCAGTATTTT. The genes are TRBV4-1 and TRBJ2-3, with TRBD2 identical over 7 bases. Per germline, CDR1 MGHRA and CDR2 YSYEKL. Trimming took 0 bases from V and 4 from J; bases not matched to a gene: 7. This CDR3 has 16 amino acids.

V is TRBV5-1 and J is TRBJ2-1; D gene ambiguous. CDR3 length: 12 amino acids. Trimming stripped 4 bases from V and 8 bases from J, with 10 bases between. Germline CDR1 is SGHRS and CDR2 is YFSETQ. CDR3 region: CASSPHRDEQFF. The CDR3 nucleotides are TGCGCCAGCAGCCCCCACCGGGATGAGCAGTTCTTC.

The gene calls are TRBV5-1 and TRBJ1-2; 9 bases match TRBD1. The CDR3 sequence is 14 residues long. Germline CDR1 is SGHRS and CDR2 is YFSETQ. Trimming cost V 5 bases and J 4 bases; bases outside gene matches: 6. The CDR3 sequence: CASSELGQGYGYTF. The CDR3 DNA reads as TGCGCCAGCAGTGAGCTGGGACAGGGCTATGGCTACACCTTC.

The chain employs TRBV19 and TRBJ1-5, with 9 positions matching TRBD1. The junction had 3 bases not matched to a gene; V was cut back by 0 bases and J by 6 bases. CDR1 LNHDA and CDR2 SQIVND come from the germline V gene (reference sequence). There are 15 residues in the CDR3. The CDR3 nucleotides read TGTGCCAGTAGTATAGAGGGACAGGGCGGTCAGCCCCAGCATTTT. It yields the protein CASSIEGQGGQPQHF. Looking up the rest from reference TRBV19 and TRBJ1-5 gives the full variable domain: DGGITQSPKYLFRKEGQNVTLSCEQNLNHDAMYWYRQDPGQGLRLIYYSQIVNDFQKGDIAEGYSVSREKKESFPLTVTSAQKNPTAFYLCASSIEGQGGQPQHFGDGTRLSIL.

This chain joins TRBV5-1 and TRBJ1-2, with a tentative D call TRBD1 (5 bases). Trimming took off 0 bases at V and 13 bases at J, with 16 bases between the two ends. The CDR3 totals 13 residues. The germline gives CDR1 SGHRS, CDR2 YFSETQ. DNA of the CDR3: TGCGCCAGCAGCTTGGCAGGGTGGTCCTCCCTCACCTTC. Protein: CASSLAGWSSLTF.

V usage is TRBV30 and J usage is TRBJ2-7, with D possibly matching TRBD2 (6 bases). The CDR3 is 12 amino acids. CDR1 GTSNPN and CDR2 SVGIG come from the germline V gene (reference sequence). V shed 2 bases and J shed 3 bases, with 8 bases lying between them. The CDR3 is CAWSPTSYEQYF. The CDR3 DNA sequence: TGTGCCTGGAGTCCGACTAGCTACGAGCAGTACTTC.

The J gene is TRBJ1-2, the V gene TRBV9; TRBD1 matches 9 bases. The CDR3 sequence is 16 residues long. Losses at the gene ends were 0 bases for V and 1 base for J; bases not matched to a gene: 4. CDR1 is SGDLS, CDR2 YYNGEE, per germline. The CDR3, as DNA: TGTGCCAGCAGCGTAGCTACAGGGGGCGTTAACTATGGCTACACCTTC. Translation gives CASSVATGGVNYGYTF.

This clone was recorded a few times. This sequence joins TRBV28 and TRBJ2-7; weak D call: TRBD2 (6 bases). Germline CDR1 MDHEN, CDR2 SYDVKM. The CDR3 extends over 13 amino acids. Trimming removed 7 bases from V and 7 bases from J, with 17 bases in between. The CDR3 protein is CASTAPGVWEQYF. The DNA for the CDR3 is TGTGCCAGCACCGCACCGGGAGTCTGGGAGCAGTACTTC.

There are a few counts of this clone. The rearrangement uses TRBV14 and TRBJ1-2; 7 bases map to TRBD1. This CDR3 has 14 amino acids. After removal of 4 bases from V and 2 bases from J, the junction contained 4 bases not matched to a gene. Per germline, CDR1 SGHDN and CDR2 FVKESK. The CDR3 nucleotides read TGTGCCAGCAGCCGGCAACAGGGGAACTATGGCTACACCTTC. It translates to CASSRQQGNYGYTF.

The chain uses TRBV11-2 and TRBJ1-5; tentative D call: TRBD1 (6 bases). Germline V gene data show CDR1 as SGHAT and CDR2 as FQNNGV. Trimming pared 5 bases from V and 0 bases from J, leaving 11 bases between. CDR3 length equals 15 residues. For the CDR3, the DNA is TGTGCCAGCAGCCTTGACAGGCATAGCAATCAGCCCCAGCATTTT. Its protein is CASSLDRHSNQPQHF.

V gene TRBV2 combines with J gene TRBJ2-2, with 9 bases fitting TRBD1. V shed 6 bases, J shed 2 bases, and the junction held 7 bases outside the gene matches. Germline V gene data show CDR1 as SNHLY and CDR2 as FYNNEI. CDR3 length: 16 residues. CDR3 nucleotides: TGTGCCAGCAGAGCCGGGACAGGGATCAACACCGGGGAGCTGTTTTTT. Protein product: CASRAGTGINTGELFF.

This clone was seen once. Within the sample, other DNA sequences also encode this same CDR3. V usage is TRBV28 and J usage is TRBJ2-7, with 8 nucleotides matching TRBD1. CDR3 length equals 14 residues. Looked up from germline, CDR1 is MDHEN and CDR2 is SYDVKM. V lost 6 bases, J lost 4 bases, and 8 bases stayed unmatched. The CDR3 DNA reads TGTGCCAGCAGCCCTGGACAGGGTAGTTACGAGCAGTACTTC. Translated, it gives CASSPGQGSYEQYF.

This chain uses TRBV10-3 with TRBJ2-2; D is undetermined. V was pared by 8 bases and J by 6 bases, with 16 bases between. The CDR3 sequence is 14 residues long. CDR1 and CDR2 (germline): ENHRY, SYGVKD. The DNA of the CDR3 is TGTGCCATCGCTGAGAGGTTCGGTTCCGGGGAGCTGTTTTTT. Translating it yields CAIAERFGSGELFF.

This clone was recorded a few times. This rearrangement joins TRBV7-3 to TRBJ1-1; a possible D gene is TRBD1 (6 bases). CDR1 and CDR2 (germline): SGHTA, FQGTGA. CDR3 length: 15 residues. The V gene lost 5 bases and the J gene lost 3 bases, with 16 bases spanning the gap. CDR3 region: CASSAQQGRDTEAFF. The CDR3 DNA is TGTGCCAGCAGCGCCCAACAGGGTCGAGACACTGAAGCTTTCTTT. Looking up the rest from reference TRBV7-3 and TRBJ1-1 gives the full variable domain: GAGVSQTPSNKVTEKGKYVELRCDPISGHTALYWYRQSLGQGPEFLIYFQGTGAADDSGLPNDRFFAVRPEGSVSTLKIQRTERGDSAVYLCASSAQQGRDTEAFFGQGTRLTVV.

The rearrangement links TRBV11-2 to TRBJ2-7; 7 nucleotides agree with TRBD1. The CDR3 consists of 13 residues. Germline V gives CDR1 SGHAT, CDR2 FQNNGV. V was clipped by 5 bases and J by 5 bases; unmatched bases: 6. The CDR3 sequence: CASSNDRDDEQYF. CDR3 coding DNA: TGTGCCAGCAGCAACGACAGGGACGACGAGCAGTACTTC.